The 30 T cell receptor beta chains below come from one sample, sequenced in a study of OX40 agonist ivuxolimab in advanced cancers. The library relied on the immunoSEQ multiplex PCR assay. TCRdb stores this immuneACCESS table with in-frame sequences only. Part of the clones is absent; in the studies checked, under half of the shortfall reflects unresolved V genes, and no reason is known for the rest. The sample includes 65,000 to 70,000 clones, with roughly 80% observed a single time. The ten most abundant clones make up roughly 11% of the sample. The starting material was CD4+ or CD8+ T cells sorted from blood, obtained in a trial of the OX40 agonist ivuxolimab. The receptors were gathered from an adult with an advanced solid tumor such as melanoma, head and neck, liver or kidney cancer.

The chain combines TRBV7-8 with TRBJ2-1; D is perhaps TRBD1 or TRBD2 (5 bases each). CDR3 length: 15 residues. Germline V gives CDR1 SGHVS, CDR2 FQNEAQ. V lost 1 base, J lost 6 bases, and 13 bases lay in between. The DNA of the CDR3 is TGTGCCAGCAGCTTAGGATTAGACGGGACCAATGAGCAGTTCTTC. Its translation is CASSLGLDGTNEQFF.

The CDR3 DNA is TGTGCCAGCAGCCGCCGGACAGGGGGGAACTATGGCTACACCTTC. Amino acid sequence: CASSRRTGGNYGYTF. The genes are TRBV7-2 and TRBJ1-2; the match to TRBD1 covers 10 bases. V was clipped by 5 bases and J by 2 bases; unmatched bases: 5. This CDR3 is 15 amino acids long. Germline CDR1 is SGHTA and CDR2 is FQGNSA.

This clone has a handful of counts. The chain employs TRBV10-3 and TRBJ1-2, with 8 bases matching TRBD1. Germline loops: CDR1 ENHRY, CDR2 SYGVKD. Trimming took 1 base from V and 7 from J; bases not matched to a gene: 8. This CDR3 spans 15 amino acids. The CDR3 sequence: CAISEYPGQEAGYTF. DNA for the CDR3: TGTGCCATCAGTGAGTACCCGGGACAGGAGGCTGGCTACACCTTC.

This clone was seen only a few times. J is TRBJ1-5 and V is TRBV6-5; D is uncertain. CDR1 and CDR2 from the germline V gene are MNHEY and SVGAGI. V lost 7 bases and J 2 bases, leaving 6 bases between the germline ends. The CDR3 is 12 residues long. The CDR3 loop reads CASKRGNQPQHF. DNA of the CDR3: TGTGCCAGCAAAAGGGGCAATCAGCCCCAGCATTTT.

This clone was detected only a few times. This sample also contains other DNA sequences that code for the same CDR3. The V call is TRBV7-6, the J call TRBJ1-6; D ambiguous. Trimming cost V 1 base and J 7 bases, with 8 bases left between them. There are 14 residues in the CDR3. Germline loops: CDR1 SGHVS, CDR2 FNYEAQ. The CDR3 reads CASSLGTDNSPLHF. The CDR3, as DNA: TGTGCCAGCAGCTTAGGGACGGACAATTCACCCCTCCACTTT.

This clone was counted between two and nine times. The chain carries TRBV6-1 and TRBJ2-3; D assignment may be TRBD1 or TRBD2 (5 bases each). The CDR3 consists of 11 residues. V gave up 8 bases and J gave up 8 bases, with 11 bases separating them. Germline assignment: CDR1 MNHNS and CDR2 SASEGT. The DNA for the CDR3 is TGTGCCAGCCAGGGACGAGGTACGCAGTATTTT. This encodes CASQGRGTQYF.

V and J are TRBV14 and TRBJ2-3; D gene unclear. With 5 bases removed from V and 0 bases from J, the gap between germline ends came to 18 bases. The CDR3 contains 17 residues. Germline V gene sequence: CDR1 SGHDN, CDR2 FVKESK. In DNA, the CDR3 is TGTGCCAGCAGCGACATCCCGCAGCGTACTAGCACAGATACGCAGTATTTT. Its protein is CASSDIPQRTSTDTQYF. The whole variable domain, remainder taken from reference TRBV14 and TRBJ2-3, is EAGVTQFPSHSVIEKGQTVTLRCDPISGHDNLYWYRRVMGKEIKFLLHFVKESKQDESGMPNNRFLAERTGGTYSTLKVQPAELEDSGVYFCASSDIPQRTSTDTQYFGPGTRLTVL.

The chain combines TRBV4-1 with TRBJ2-3, with no clear D. The length of the CDR3 is 18 residues. V lost 4 bases and J lost 4, with 24 bases in between. From germline, CDR1 is MGHRA and CDR2 YSYEKL. The CDR3 coding sequence is TGCGCCAGCAGCCGCCCTCCAGGTTCGGCTAGTTTGGCAGATACGCAGTATTTT. Protein product: CASSRPPGSASLADTQYF.

The genes are TRBV5-1 and TRBJ2-5, with D hard to call. The last part of the DNA fits TRBJ2-7 better; the J call may be wrong. The CDR3 covers 12 residues. Germline CDR1 is SGHRS and CDR2 is YFSETQ. This CDR3 is CASSSNGYEQYF. The CDR3 DNA is TGCGCCAGCAGCTCCAACGGGTACGAGCAGTACTTC.

This clone was counted only a few times. This chain links TRBV28 with TRBJ1-1, with D possibly TRBD1 on 6 matching bases. The V end was cut by 3 bases, the J end by 10 bases, with 15 bases between. Germline V gene lookup returns CDR1 MDHEN and CDR2 SYDVKM. This CDR3 is 13 amino acids long. The CDR3 spells CASSFPGGYRAFF. CDR3 DNA: TGTGCCAGCAGTTTCCCGGGGGGCTACCGAGCTTTCTTT.

This CDR3 reads CASSSTDTQYF. Here the CDR3 DNA reads TGTGCCAGCAGTAGCACAGATACGCAGTATTTT. This chain links TRBV25-1 with TRBJ2-3; no firm D call. The germline V and J ends were trimmed by 5 bases and 0 bases, with 0 bases remaining between them. The CDR3 contains 11 residues. Germline lookup yields CDR1 MGHDK and CDR2 SYGVNS.

This rearrangement joins TRBV7-2 to TRBJ2-5; D uncertain. The DNA matches TRBJ2-7 better at its end, which makes the J call doubtful. This CDR3 spans 14 amino acids. Germline CDR1 and CDR2: SGHTA and FQGNSA. CDR3 in amino acids: CASSYGPGPYEQYF. The CDR3 coding sequence is TGTGCCAGCAGCTACGGACCCGGGCCCTACGAGCAGTACTTC.

In this sample, this clone turned up a few times. V and J are TRBV20-1 and TRBJ2-7; D remains ambiguous. V was trimmed by 7 bases and J by 0 bases, leaving 7 bases between them. The CDR3 covers 11 residues. Germline V lookup: CDR1 DFQATT, CDR2 SNEGSKA (reference sequence). This CDR3 is CSVGNSYEQYF. CDR3 DNA sequence: TGCAGTGTTGGCAACTCCTACGAGCAGTACTTC.

This chain uses TRBV29-1 with TRBJ2-5; D remains unclear. CDR3 length: 13 amino acids. Germline V lookup: CDR1 SQVTM, CDR2 ANQGSEA. V was shortened by 2 bases and J by 1 base, with 8 bases between the two germline ends. The CDR3 nucleotides are TGCAGCGTTGAAATCGCCGGCCAAGAGACCCAGTACTTC. Amino acid sequence: CSVEIAGQETQYF.

The chain couples TRBV7-7 to TRBJ1-1; weak D call: TRBD1 (6 bases). This CDR3 has 13 residues. CDR1 SSHAT and CDR2 FNYEAQ come from the germline V gene (reference sequence). With 4 bases removed from V and 2 bases from J, the gap between germline ends came to 8 bases. The DNA of the CDR3 is TGTGCCAGCAGCTCAGGGGCTAACACTGAAGCTTTCTTT. Amino acid sequence: CASSSGANTEAFF.

This chain connects TRBV4-1 to TRBJ2-1; 10 positions match TRBD2. The trim removed 3 bases at V and 5 bases at J, leaving 16 bases unmatched. The CDR3 totals 19 residues. Per the germline V gene, CDR1 is MGHRA and CDR2 is YSYEKL. The CDR3 sequence: CASSQGILVAGGRNNEQFF. In DNA, the CDR3 is TGCGCCAGCAGCCAGGGAATTCTGGTAGCGGGAGGAAGGAACAATGAGCAGTTCTTC.

This chain uses TRBV4-3 with TRBJ2-4, with D maybe TRBD2 (5 bases). Germline CDR1 LGHNA, CDR2 YSLEER. This CDR3 is 20 amino acids long. The V end lost 6 bases, the J end lost 7 bases, and 34 bases lay between the germline ends. The CDR3 here is CASSTPRHPPVVGPGNIQYF. The CDR3, as DNA: TGCGCCAGCAGTACACCTAGACATCCTCCAGTGGTGGGTCCGGGGAACATTCAGTACTTC.

The table lists this clone with a few counts. The gene calls are TRBV4-1 and TRBJ2-7; a possible D gene is TRBD2 (5 bases). The CDR3 extends over 15 amino acids. V dropped 3 bases and J dropped 0 bases, with 12 bases sitting between them. Germline CDR1 reads MGHRA; CDR2 reads YSYEKL. The CDR3 DNA follows: TGCGCCAGCAGCCAGGAGGAGGACGGCTCCTACGAGCAGTACTTC. Protein product: CASSQEEDGSYEQYF.

This clone was seen a handful of times. The CDR3 DNA follows: TGTGCCAGCAGCTTCCTCGGGACAGGGAACAATGAGCAGTTCTTC. Amino acid sequence: CASSFLGTGNNEQFF. The chain recombines TRBV7-2 with TRBJ2-1; TRBD1 matches 9 bases. The germline gives CDR1 SGHTA, CDR2 FQGNSA. Trimming removed 3 bases from V and 5 bases from J; junction bases left unmatched: 5. This CDR3 has 15 amino acids.

The V call is TRBV6-5, the J call TRBJ1-2; a possible D gene is TRBD1 (5 bases). V was shortened by 6 bases and J by 2 bases, with 16 bases between the two germline ends. Germline-derived CDR1 and CDR2 are MNHEY and SVGAGI. The CDR3 has 15 amino acids. CDR3 bases: TGTGCCAGCAGCTCCCCACGGGGGATAAACTATGGCTACACCTTC. Its protein product is CASSSPRGINYGYTF.

The chain recombines TRBV21-1 with TRBJ2-1. TRBV21-1 represents a pseudogene. This CDR3 comprises 17 residues. CDR3 nucleotide sequence: TGTGCCGGGAATACGGAGTACGGCTTCCCTCCCCGCAATGAGCAGTTCTTC. Residues: CAGNTEYGFPPRNEQFF.

V gene TRBV5-5 combines with J gene TRBJ2-2, with 13 bases fitting TRBD2. The CDR3 sequence is 18 residues long. The germline V gene encodes CDR1 SGHKS and CDR2 YYEKEE (reference sequence). Trimming at V came to 5 bases and at J to 6 bases, leaving 13 bases not matched to a gene. CDR3 amino acids: CASRFRGTSGGAPGELFF. The CDR3 bases are TGTGCCAGCAGGTTCCGGGGCACTAGCGGGGGGGCCCCCGGGGAGCTGTTTTTT.

The chain joins TRBV6-1 to TRBJ1-2, with D possibly matching TRBD1 (5 bases). CDR3 length: 16 residues. The germline V gene encodes CDR1 MNHNS and CDR2 SASEGT. Trimming removed 2 bases at V and 3 bases at J, with 16 bases between. The CDR3 coding sequence is TGTGCCAGCAGTGAAAGGATACAGGTCCCTGACTATGGCTACACCTTC. This gives the protein CASSERIQVPDYGYTF.

The genes are TRBV28 and TRBJ2-7; 8 bases fit TRBD2. Germline lookup yields CDR1 MDHEN and CDR2 SYDVKM. The V segment lost 6 bases and the J segment 6 bases; nucleotides outside the gene matches: 7. The CDR3 sequence is 13 residues long. This chain's CDR3 is CASRQSGRGEQYF. The CDR3 coding sequence is TGTGCCAGCAGGCAAAGCGGGAGAGGCGAGCAGTACTTC.

The V and J genes are TRBV7-9 and TRBJ1-4, with 8 bases lining up with TRBD1. CDR1 and CDR2 from the germline V gene are SEHNR and FQNEAQ (reference sequence). The V segment lost 4 bases and the J segment 7 bases; nucleotides outside the gene matches: 5. The CDR3 has 14 residues. CDR3 amino acids: CASSSAGGSEKLFF. The CDR3 nucleotides read TGTGCCAGCAGCTCTGCAGGGGGCAGTGAAAAACTGTTTTTT.

The CDR3 reads CASSGNGGPSYNEQFF. The CDR3 DNA is TGCGCCAGCAGTGGAAACGGGGGGCCCTCCTACAATGAGCAGTTCTTC. The V call is TRBV10-1, the J call TRBJ2-1; D perhaps matches TRBD2 (7 bases). The V and J ends lost 4 bases and 0 bases respectively, with 13 bases between them. This CDR3 has 16 residues. Germline V gene data show CDR1 as WNHNN and CDR2 as SYGVQD (reference sequence).

V gene TRBV7-9 combines with J gene TRBJ2-7; D remains ambiguous. V gave up 0 bases and J gave up 2 bases, with 8 bases separating them. From germline, CDR1 is SEHNR and CDR2 FQNEAQ (reference sequence). CDR3 length: 14 residues. Written as DNA, the CDR3 is TGTGCCAGCAGCTTAGCCGCGGCGACCTACGAGCAGTACTTC. Its protein product is CASSLAAATYEQYF.

Details on this clone: The sample holds other DNA sequences that translate to the same CDR3. V gene TRBV9 combines with J gene TRBJ2-1; D not certain. V was cut by 5 bases and J by 1 base, with 10 bases left in between. Germline V gene data show CDR1 as SGDLS and CDR2 as YYNGEE. This CDR3 has 14 amino acids. CDR3 protein: CASRRLSSYNEQFF. The CDR3 coding sequence is TGTGCCAGCAGACGCTTGAGTTCCTACAATGAGCAGTTCTTC.

This chain uses TRBV7-2 with TRBJ2-5; possibly TRBD2 for D (5 bases). Judging by the DNA end, TRBJ2-7 fits better; the J call may be wrong. CDR1 is SGHTA, CDR2 FQGNSA, per germline. The CDR3 is 13 amino acids. CDR3 coding DNA: TGTGCCAGCAGCTTCGGACGGGGCTACGAGCAGTACTTC. It translates to CASSFGRGYEQYF.

V gene TRBV29-1 combines with J gene TRBJ2-1; D call uncertain. V gave up 5 bases and J gave up 12 bases, with 11 bases separating them. Germline V CDR1 and CDR2: SQVTM, ANQGSEA. This CDR3 contains 10 residues. CDR3 coding DNA: TGCAGCGTTTTTATAGAGCGGCAGTTCTTC. Amino acids: CSVFIERQFF.